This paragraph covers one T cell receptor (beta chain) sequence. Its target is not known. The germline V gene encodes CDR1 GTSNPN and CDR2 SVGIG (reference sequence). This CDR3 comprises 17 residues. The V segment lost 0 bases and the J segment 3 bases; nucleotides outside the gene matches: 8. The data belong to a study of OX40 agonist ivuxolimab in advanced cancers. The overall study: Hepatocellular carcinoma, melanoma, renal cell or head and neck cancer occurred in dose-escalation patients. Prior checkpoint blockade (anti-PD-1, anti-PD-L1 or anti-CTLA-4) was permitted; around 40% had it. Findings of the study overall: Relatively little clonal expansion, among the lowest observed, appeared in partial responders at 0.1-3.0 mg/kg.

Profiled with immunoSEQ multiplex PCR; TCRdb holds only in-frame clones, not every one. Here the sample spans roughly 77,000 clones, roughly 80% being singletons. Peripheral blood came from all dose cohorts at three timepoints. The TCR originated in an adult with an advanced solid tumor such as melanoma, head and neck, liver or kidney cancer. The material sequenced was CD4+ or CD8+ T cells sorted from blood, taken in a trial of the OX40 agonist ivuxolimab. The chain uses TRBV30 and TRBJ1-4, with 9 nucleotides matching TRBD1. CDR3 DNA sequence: TGTGCCTGGAGTGTACGACAGGGGGGTTCTGCTAATGAAAAACTGTTTTTT. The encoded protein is CAWSVRQGGSANEKLFF.